This TCR beta chain comes out of a study of vaccination effects on CD4 cells after COVID-19. Broader study findings: Marked clonal contraction was seen late after vaccination (in both infection- and vaccine-induced clones). The study dataset contains few convalescent patients and includes no early post-infection timepoints.

Method: immunoSEQ multiplex PCR; TCRdb's copy keeps in-frame clones and lacks some. Of tens of thousands of clones in the sample, roughly 72% were seen once. A remark on this clone: Antigen specificity is unknown.

The CDR3 totals 15 residues. The J segment lost 1 base and the V segment lost 5 bases, leaving 5 bases of the junction unmatched. CDR1 KGHSH and CDR2 LQKENI come from the germline V gene. With the ViraFEST assay, the study expanded antigen-specific CD4+ T cells using viral peptide pools, then sequenced them. Culture lasted about ten days before CD4+ T cell isolation. Nucleocapsid antibodies stayed negative before and after vaccination, showing no earlier SARS-CoV-2 infection. Cultures used approximately 2 million PBMC per well, 7.5 to 10 IU/ml IL-2 and about 10 ug/ml peptides. On day 3 and again on day 7, half the medium was replaced with IL-2 medium.

This TCR came from a human donor who received a COVID-19 vaccine. The sample was CD4+ T cells from PBMCs cultured with HCoV-OC43 spike peptides, taken before COVID-19 vaccination. The subset: HCoV-OC43 spike overlapping peptide pool stimulation. The V gene is TRBV18, the J gene TRBJ1-1, with TRBD1 identical over 9 bases. Here the CDR3 DNA reads TGTGCCAGCTCATTGACAGGGGGTGAGAACACTGAAGCTTTCTTT. Encoded protein: CASSLTGGENTEAFF.